This entry lists 3 T cell receptor beta chains sequenced from one sample in a study of T cells in Graves' hyperthyroidism and ophthalmopathy. TCR beta CDR3 regions were amplified from RNA transcripts. HTBI primers were employed in a first-round RT-PCR of the TCR CDR3. TCRdb ran MiXCR on the multiplex PCR reads and lists one entry per CDR3 protein. Of some 350,000 distinct CDR3 sequences listed, under 20% are singletons. Sequencing was done on a sample of blood. The receptors shown here come from a woman aged 18-35 years with Graves' hyperthyroidism.

This chain connects TRBV6-1 to TRBJ2-2; tentatively, D is TRBD2 (5 bases). CDR1 is MNHNS and CDR2 is SASEGT in the germline V gene. With 6 bases removed from V and 1 base from J, the gap between germline ends came to 18 bases. The CDR3 loop spans 17 amino acids. CDR3 in amino acids: CASSSPFWTENTGELFF. CDR3 DNA: TGTGCCAGCAGCTCCCCCTTTTGGACTGAGAACACCGGGGAGCTGTTTTTT.

This rearrangement joins TRBV6-2 or TRBV6-3 to TRBJ2-7, with TRBD1 matching 10 bases. Germline V CDR1 and CDR2: MNHEY, SVGEGT. V lost 6 bases, J lost 3 bases, and 11 bases stayed unmatched. The CDR3 has 16 amino acids. CDR3 residues: CASRRISWTGGYEQYF. Written as DNA, the CDR3 is TGTGCCAGCAGAAGAATATCTTGGACAGGGGGCTACGAGCAGTACTTC.

V usage is TRBV6-1 and J usage is TRBJ1-2, with 7 bases matching TRBD1. The ends lost 6 bases at V and 1 base at J; junction bases unmatched: 8. Germline loops: CDR1 MNHNS, CDR2 SASEGT. The CDR3 covers 15 residues. The CDR3 sequence: CASRVGQWSNYGYTF. CDR3 sequence (DNA): TGTGCCAGCAGAGTGGGACAGTGGAGTAACTATGGCTACACCTTC.